This entry lists 32 T cell receptor beta chains sequenced from one sample in a study of blood T cell repertoires in COVID-19. The repertoire was sequenced with immunoSEQ multiplex PCR; TCRdb's copy has only in-frame clones and lacks some. The sample carries 150,000 to 200,000 clones, approximately 80% recorded once. Sequenced material: peripheral blood. The receptors here all came from a woman aged 50 to 60 with active or convalescent COVID-19.

This clone was counted a single time. The rearrangement joins TRBV27 to TRBJ1-2; the D gene is possibly TRBD1 (6 bases). Trimming pared 4 bases from V and 2 bases from J, leaving 11 bases between. CDR3 length: 14 amino acids. CDR1 is MNHEY, CDR2 SMNVEV, per germline (reference sequence). As DNA, the CDR3 is TGTGCCAGCAGTTCCAATAGGGGGAACTATGGCTACACCTTC. This sequence encodes CASSSNRGNYGYTF.

This clone was seen only a few times. Distinct nucleotide sequences in the sample also encode this CDR3. V usage is TRBV6-5 and J usage is TRBJ2-4; TRBD1 might be the D (6 bases). The length of the CDR3 is 15 residues. Trimming pared 4 bases from V and 0 bases from J, leaving 10 bases between. Germline V gene data show CDR1 as MNHEY and CDR2 as SVGAGI. CDR3 protein: CASSSQGLAKNIQYF. The CDR3 DNA is TGTGCCAGCAGTTCTCAGGGGTTAGCCAAAAACATTCAGTACTTC.

The chain joins TRBV4-3 to TRBJ2-2, with 7 positions matching TRBD2. The J segment lost 2 bases and the V segment lost 4 bases, leaving 7 bases of the junction unmatched. CDR3 length: 16 amino acids. Per the germline V gene, CDR1 is LGHNA and CDR2 is YSLEER. CDR3 sequence: CASSPRASGNTGELFF. DNA of the CDR3: TGCGCCAGCAGCCCCCGCGCTAGCGGAAACACCGGGGAGCTGTTTTTT.

The chain recombines TRBV6-1 with TRBJ1-3; 10 positions match TRBD1. V shed 3 bases and J 3 bases; nucleotides not matched to a gene: 2. The CDR3 loop spans 15 amino acids. The germline V gene encodes CDR1 MNHNS and CDR2 SASEGT. This CDR3 is CASSDGQGVGNTIYF. CDR3 nucleotide sequence: TGTGCCAGCAGTGACGGACAGGGGGTTGGAAACACCATATATTTT.

The chain combines TRBV5-6 with TRBJ2-1, with TRBD1 matching over 9 bases. CDR1 and CDR2 (germline): SGHDT, YYEEEE. The trim removed 2 bases at V and 6 bases at J, leaving 6 bases unmatched. The CDR3 is 15 amino acids. This chain's CDR3 is CASSLVGQGGNEQFF. For the CDR3, the DNA is TGTGCCAGCAGCTTAGTGGGACAGGGCGGCAATGAGCAGTTCTTC.

The rearrangement links TRBV27 to TRBJ1-5, with D tentatively TRBD1 (6 bases). Trimming stripped 2 bases from V and 5 bases from J, with 10 bases between. Per the germline V gene, CDR1 is MNHEY and CDR2 is SMNVEV (reference sequence). This CDR3 contains 14 residues. This CDR3 is CASSLTGRHQPQHF. In DNA form, the CDR3 reads TGTGCCAGCAGTTTAACAGGGAGACATCAGCCCCAGCATTTT.

V and J are TRBV20-1 and TRBJ1-2, with unresolved D. CDR1 and CDR2 (germline): DFQATT, SNEGSKA (reference sequence). Trimming cost V 3 bases and J 4 bases, with 6 bases left between them. The CDR3 has 11 amino acids. This chain's CDR3 is CSASRSYGYTF. CDR3 nucleotide sequence: TGCAGTGCTAGTCGGAGCTATGGCTACACCTTC.

The chain couples TRBV6-1 to TRBJ2-7; TRBD1 matches at 9 bases. Germline V gene sequence: CDR1 MNHNS, CDR2 SASEGT. The CDR3 contains 15 residues. After removal of 2 bases from V and 1 base from J, the junction contained 3 bases not matched to a gene. The DNA of the CDR3 is TGTGCCAGCAGTGAAAAAGGGACAGGGTCCTACGAGCAGTACTTC. The encoded protein is CASSEKGTGSYEQYF.

The V call is TRBV27, the J call TRBJ2-3; a weak D match, TRBD2 (6 bases). V lost 4 bases, J lost 6 bases, and 17 bases lay in between. This CDR3 contains 15 residues. CDR1 is MNHEY, CDR2 SMNVEV, per germline (reference sequence). The CDR3 is CASSYKGRRGDTQYF. CDR3 in DNA: TGTGCCAGCAGTTACAAGGGGAGGAGAGGTGATACGCAGTATTTT.

This rearrangement joins TRBV11-2 to TRBJ1-4; D might be TRBD1 (5 bases). Germline V gene data show CDR1 as SGHAT and CDR2 as FQNNGV. With 1 base removed from V and 7 bases from J, the gap between germline ends came to 13 bases. This CDR3 is built from 15 residues. CDR3 sequence reads: CASSLGVRASEKLFF. The CDR3 nucleotides read TGTGCCAGCAGCTTAGGGGTCAGGGCGAGTGAAAAACTGTTTTTT.

This chain links TRBV9 with TRBJ2-2; 15 positions match TRBD2. The CDR3 length is 18 residues. CDR1 and CDR2 (germline): SGDLS, YYNGEE. V trimming: 3 bases; J trimming: 0 bases; junction bases outside the gene matches: 3. The CDR3 nucleotides are TGTGCCAGCAGCGCAGGACTAGCGGGGGGGTCGAACACCGGGGAGCTGTTTTTT. This sequence encodes CASSAGLAGGSNTGELFF.

The V and J genes are TRBV27 and TRBJ2-2; 10 bases are a match to TRBD1. The CDR3 consists of 16 residues. V lost 6 bases to trimming and J lost 9 bases; unmatched junction nucleotides: 13. From germline, CDR1 is MNHEY and CDR2 SMNVEV (reference sequence). CDR3 DNA: TGTGCCAGCAGCACCCGGACAGGGGGGCTAATCCGGGAGCTGTTTTTT. Translated: CASSTRTGGLIRELFF.

The genes are TRBV30 and TRBJ1-5, with TRBD1 matching 10 bases. With 3 bases clipped from V and 6 bases from J, the junction kept 8 bases outside the gene matches. The CDR3 sequence is 15 residues long. The germline V gene encodes CDR1 GTSNPN and CDR2 SVGIG (reference sequence). CDR3 sequence: CAWSEGTGVGQPQHF. The CDR3 bases are TGTGCCTGGAGCGAAGGGACAGGGGTGGGTCAGCCCCAGCATTTT.

The CDR3 loop is CASSEDNLNTEAFF. Here the CDR3 DNA reads TGTGCCAGCAGTGAAGACAATTTGAACACTGAAGCTTTCTTT. The chain has TRBV2 and TRBJ1-1; D gene unclear. The germline CDR1 and CDR2 sequences are SNHLY and FYNNEI. The CDR3 sequence is 14 residues long. Trimming removed 1 base at V and 0 bases at J, with 6 bases between.

This clone has only one observation. The gene calls are TRBV2 and TRBJ2-2; 10 bases align to TRBD2. Germline V lookup: CDR1 SNHLY, CDR2 FYNNEI. This CDR3 is built from 16 residues. Losses at the gene ends were 8 bases for V and 6 bases for J; bases not matched to a gene: 12. The CDR3 loop is CASGGAGGPMAGELFF. The CDR3 DNA follows: TGTGCCAGCGGAGGAGCGGGAGGGCCCATGGCCGGGGAGCTGTTTTTT.

This clone was counted once. This chain joins TRBV28 and TRBJ2-3, with 7 bases that match TRBD2. CDR1 is MDHEN and CDR2 is SYDVKM in the germline V gene. Unmatched junction bases numbered 13, after V lost 8 bases and J lost 8 bases. The CDR3 length is 14 residues. CDR3 DNA: TGTGCCAGCGGATCTAAGCGGGATAGGGTTACGCAGTATTTT. The encoded protein is CASGSKRDRVTQYF.

The chain employs TRBV19 and TRBJ1-5; D uncertain. Germline CDR1 and CDR2: LNHDA and SQIVND (reference sequence). V was shortened by 2 bases and J by 3 bases, with 5 bases between the two germline ends. The CDR3 totals 13 residues. The CDR3 here is CASSIQANQPQHF. As DNA, the CDR3 is TGTGCCAGTAGTATACAGGCCAATCAGCCCCAGCATTTT. The entire variable domain, with the rest obtained from reference TRBV19 and TRBJ1-5, is as follows: DGGITQSPKYLFRKEGQNVTLSCEQNLNHDAMYWYRQDPGQGLRLIYYSQIVNDFQKGDIAEGYSVSREKKESFPLTVTSAQKNPTAFYLCASSIQANQPQHFGDGTRLSIL.

This clone occurred a few times. The chain employs TRBV10-3 and TRBJ1-1; TRBD1 matches at 12 bases. This CDR3 contains 14 residues. The trim removed 4 bases at V and 11 bases at J, leaving 8 bases unmatched. The germline V gene has CDR1 ENHRY and CDR2 SYGVKD. The CDR3 DNA reads as TGTGCCATCAGTGGGGGACAGGGGGCACCCGGGGCTTTCTTT. It yields the protein CAISGGQGAPGAFF.

The chain couples TRBV18 to TRBJ2-5, with D tentatively TRBD1 (6 bases). The CDR3 length is 13 residues. From germline, CDR1 is KGHSH and CDR2 LQKENI. With 10 bases removed from V and 2 bases from J, the gap between germline ends came to 14 bases. CDR3 sequence reads: CATEPGQQETQYF. The CDR3 region has the DNA TGTGCCACCGAACCAGGACAGCAAGAGACCCAGTACTTC.

The genes are TRBV5-5 and TRBJ1-3, with TRBD1 identical over 8 bases. In germline, CDR1 is SGHKS, CDR2 YYEKEE (reference sequence). J lost 2 bases, V lost 1 base, and 5 bases had no gene match. The CDR3 has 16 residues. CDR3 nucleotide sequence: TGTGCCAGCAGCTTGTATCAGGGGGCGGCTGGAAACACCATATATTTT. Its protein product is CASSLYQGAAGNTIYF.

V and J are TRBV6-5 and TRBJ2-7, with 9 positions matching TRBD1. There are 14 residues in the CDR3. Germline loops: CDR1 MNHEY, CDR2 SVGAGI. V was clipped by 5 bases and J by 5 bases; unmatched bases: 7. CDR3 amino acids: CASSLQGAYNEQYF. CDR3 DNA: TGTGCCAGCAGTCTACAGGGGGCTTACAACGAGCAGTACTTC.

The chain links TRBV30 to TRBJ2-7; 8 positions agree with TRBD1. With 4 bases clipped from V and 1 base from J, the junction kept 3 bases outside the gene matches. This CDR3 has 13 amino acids. The germline V gene encodes CDR1 GTSNPN and CDR2 SVGIG (reference sequence). The CDR3 spells CAWTGTGSYEQYF. The CDR3 DNA sequence: TGTGCCTGGACGGGGACAGGTTCCTACGAGCAGTACTTC.

The chain joins TRBV7-2 to TRBJ1-4; possibly TRBD1 for D (5 bases). Trimming cost V 4 bases and J 7 bases, with 13 bases left between them. Germline V gene sequence: CDR1 SGHTA, CDR2 FQGNSA. The CDR3 is made up of 14 amino acids. In DNA form, the CDR3 reads TGTGCCAGCAGCTATGGAGGGGATGGTGAAAAACTGTTTTTT. It codes for CASSYGGDGEKLFF.

This chain joins TRBV4-1 and TRBJ2-7; 10 nucleotides agree with TRBD2. CDR3 length: 15 amino acids. Germline CDR1 is MGHRA and CDR2 is YSYEKL. V lost 0 bases, J lost 5 bases, and 4 bases stayed unmatched. Here the CDR3 DNA reads TGCGCCAGCAGCCAAGAGTCTAGCGGGGGCCACGAGCAGTACTTC. Protein: CASSQESSGGHEQYF.

The gene calls are TRBV25-1 and TRBJ1-5, with D possibly TRBD1 on 6 matching bases. In germline, CDR1 is MGHDK, CDR2 SYGVNS. The CDR3 totals 15 residues. Between the trimmed V and J ends, which lost 1 base and 3 bases, there was a span of 10 bases. The CDR3 nucleotides read TGTGCCAGCAGTGAATCAGGGGCCCTCAATCAGCCCCAGCATTTT. It is translated as CASSESGALNQPQHF.

As regards this clone: Other nucleotide sequences from this sample produce the same CDR3. V and J are TRBV7-3 and TRBJ1-1; D unresolved. Germline V gene lookup returns CDR1 SGHTA and CDR2 FQGTGA. With 2 bases removed from V and 3 bases from J, the gap between germline ends came to 7 bases. The CDR3 contains 13 residues. CDR3 DNA: TGTGCCAGCAGCTTACTAGCATACACTGAAGCTTTCTTT. This sequence encodes CASSLLAYTEAFF.

The chain is built from TRBV15 and TRBJ2-2; perhaps TRBD2 as D (6 bases). The germline V and J ends were trimmed by 0 bases and 6 bases, with 14 bases remaining between them. The CDR3 length is 16 residues. Germline V gives CDR1 LNHNV, CDR2 YYDKDF (reference sequence). Here the CDR3 reads CATSRDAAGPSGELFF. In nucleotides, the CDR3 is TGTGCCACCAGCAGAGACGCGGCGGGGCCCTCCGGGGAGCTGTTTTTT.

V gene TRBV27 combines with J gene TRBJ1-2; D is uncertain. The CDR3 is made up of 15 amino acids. From germline, CDR1 is MNHEY and CDR2 SMNVEV (reference sequence). Between the trimmed V and J ends, which lost 6 bases and 4 bases, there was a span of 18 bases. CDR3 DNA: TGTGCCAGCAGCGAACGAGGGAGGTTAGGCTATGGCTACACCTTC. Amino acid sequence: CASSERGRLGYGYTF.

The sample holds one count of this clone. The chain joins TRBV28 to TRBJ2-5; TRBD2 matches 10 bases. Germline CDR1 and CDR2: MDHEN and SYDVKM. The CDR3 is made up of 16 amino acids. V gave up 4 bases and J gave up 1 base; unmatched junction bases: 6. The CDR3, as DNA: TGTGCCAGCAGTTCAAACCTAGCGGGAGTCCAAGAGACCCAGTACTTC. It translates to CASSSNLAGVQETQYF.

This clone occurred a few times. CDR3 sequence: CASSPSGQGLNPTF. CDR3 bases: TGTGCCAGCAGCCCTTCGGGACAGGGACTTAACCCCACCTTC. The chain joins TRBV9 to TRBJ1-2; 9 positions match TRBD1. With V trimmed by 4 bases and J by 13 bases, 14 bases remained unmatched. The germline V gene encodes CDR1 SGDLS and CDR2 YYNGEE. The CDR3 contains 14 residues.

This clone showed up just once. The chain is built from TRBV5-5 and TRBJ1-1; 9 nucleotides align to TRBD1. The CDR3 consists of 17 residues. The J segment lost 5 bases and the V segment lost 1 base, leaving 12 bases of the junction unmatched. The germline V gene encodes CDR1 SGHKS and CDR2 YYEKEE (reference sequence). The CDR3 bases are TGTGCCAGCAGCTTGAGGGGGGACAGGGAATTTGGGACTGAAGCTTTCTTT. Protein: CASSLRGDREFGTEAFF.

The J gene is TRBJ1-2, the V gene TRBV6-6; no clear D. This CDR3 contains 12 residues. Germline CDR1 MNHNY, CDR2 SVGAGI (reference sequence). Trimming removed 4 bases at V and 9 bases at J, with 12 bases between. The CDR3 sequence: CASSSPTPSYTF. In nucleotides, the CDR3 is TGTGCCAGCAGTTCTCCGACTCCAAGCTACACCTTC.